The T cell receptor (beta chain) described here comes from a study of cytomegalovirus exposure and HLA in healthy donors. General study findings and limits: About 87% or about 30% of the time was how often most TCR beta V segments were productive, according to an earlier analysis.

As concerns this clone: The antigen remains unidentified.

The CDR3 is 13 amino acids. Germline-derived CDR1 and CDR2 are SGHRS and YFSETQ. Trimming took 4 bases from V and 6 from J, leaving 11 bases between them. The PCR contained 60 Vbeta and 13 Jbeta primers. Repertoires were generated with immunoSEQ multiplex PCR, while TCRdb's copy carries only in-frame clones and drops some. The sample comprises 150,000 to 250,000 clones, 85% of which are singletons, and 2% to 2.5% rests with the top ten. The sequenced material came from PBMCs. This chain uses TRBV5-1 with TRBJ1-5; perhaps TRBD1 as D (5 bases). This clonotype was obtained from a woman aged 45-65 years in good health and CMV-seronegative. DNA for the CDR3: TGCGCCAGCAGCCAAGACAGTTCTCAGCCCCAGCATTTT. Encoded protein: CASSQDSSQPQHF.